The 9 T cell receptor beta chains reported below all come from one sample, sequenced in a study of blood T cell repertoires in COVID-19. Sequencing was performed with immunoSEQ multiplex PCR; in TCRdb, only in-frame clones are kept and a portion is missing. The repertoire holds some 270,000 clones, approximately 86% seen once, with approximately 8.2% in the top ten. The material sequenced was peripheral blood. These receptors were taken from a man between 35 and 55 years old with active or convalescent COVID-19.

V usage is TRBV7-2 and J usage is TRBJ2-3; 10 bases are a match to TRBD2. The CDR3 spans 18 residues. Unmatched junction bases numbered 10, after V lost 3 bases and J lost 1 base. The germline gives CDR1 SGHTA, CDR2 FQGNSA. CDR3 nucleotide sequence: TGTGCCAGCAGCTTTCTAGCGGGAGCCGGTGGTGGCACAGATACGCAGTATTTT. This translates into CASSFLAGAGGGTDTQYF.

This chain joins TRBV2 and TRBJ1-5; D remains unclear. The CDR3 covers 13 residues. V was trimmed by 3 bases and J by 2 bases, leaving 5 bases between them. Germline assignment: CDR1 SNHLY and CDR2 FYNNEI. The CDR3 is CASSEEGNQPQHF. CDR3 DNA: TGTGCCAGCAGTGAGGAGGGCAATCAGCCCCAGCATTTT.

The chain uses TRBV2 and TRBJ2-5; 8 nucleotides match TRBD1. CDR3 size: 13 residues. The germline V gene has CDR1 SNHLY and CDR2 FYNNEI. V lost 4 bases and J lost 4; bases outside the gene matches: 2. DNA of the CDR3: TGTGCCAGCAGTGGGACAGGGAGAGAGACCCAGTACTTC. Its protein product is CASSGTGRETQYF. The whole variable domain, filled in from reference TRBV2 and TRBJ2-5, reads EPEVTQTPSHQVTQMGQEVILRCVPISNHLYFYWYRQILGQKVEFLVSFYNNEISEKSEIFDDQFSVERPDGSNFTLKIRSTKLEDSAMYFCASSGTGRETQYFGPGTRLLVL.

V gene TRBV21-1 combines with J gene TRBJ1-5; the DNA was not compared with TRBD1, the D call given in the table. TRBV21-1 is flagged as a pseudogene. The CDR3 is made up of 15 amino acids. CDR3 in DNA: TGTGCCAGCAATCTTGGAGACAGAATTAGTCAGCCCCAGCATTTT. This translates into CASNLGDRISQPQHF.

The chain employs TRBV28 and TRBJ1-6; D is unclear. This CDR3 region has 12 residues. Germline CDR1 MDHEN, CDR2 SYDVKM. V lost 9 bases to trimming and J lost 7 bases, with 10 bases between them. DNA for the CDR3: TGTGCCAGTCGAGGACTGAATTCACCCCTCCACTTT. Its translation is CASRGLNSPLHF.

The chain recombines TRBV6-6 with TRBJ1-5; the D is unclear. V lost 6 bases to trimming and J lost 8 bases, with 11 bases between them. The germline gives CDR1 MNHNY, CDR2 SVGAGI (reference sequence). This CDR3 spans 12 amino acids. The CDR3 is CASSRDVEPQHF. DNA for the CDR3: TGTGCCAGCAGCCGGGATGTGGAGCCCCAGCATTTT.

This clone was observed a single time. The chain is built from TRBV6-5 and TRBJ2-7, with D possibly being TRBD2 (5 bases). The CDR3 has 15 amino acids. V lost 2 bases and J lost 0, with 11 bases in between. CDR1 and CDR2 from the germline V gene are MNHEY and SVGAGI. CDR3 nucleotide sequence: TGTGCCAGCAGTTACGGGAGCCGTAGCTCCTACGAGCAGTACTTC. It yields the protein CASSYGSRSSYEQYF.

The V call is TRBV4-1, the J call TRBJ1-2, with D maybe TRBD1 (6 bases). Germline CDR1 and CDR2: MGHRA and YSYEKL. The CDR3 length is 15 residues. The V gene lost 4 bases and the J gene lost 3 bases, with 15 bases spanning the gap. For the CDR3, the DNA is TGCGCCAGCAGCCTCAACGGGGGGCGCGACTATGGCTACACCTTC. This translates into CASSLNGGRDYGYTF.

The chain joins TRBV9 to TRBJ2-3; 7 positions agree with TRBD2. The CDR3 spans 15 residues. J lost 2 bases, V lost 0 bases, and 3 bases had no gene match. The germline V gene encodes CDR1 SGDLS and CDR2 YYNGEE. CDR3 nucleotides: TGTGCCAGCAGCGTAGAAGCGGGGACCACAGATACGCAGTATTTT. This translates into CASSVEAGTTDTQYF.